These T cell receptor beta chains were read from a single sample in a study of shared clonotypes between healthy human individuals. Clones were read by immunoSEQ multiplex PCR, and TCRdb kept only the in-frame ones, dropping some. Found here are 2 million to 3 million clones, 90% to 95% of them singletons; the top ten hold 0.36%. The sequencing input was naive CD4+ T cells from PBMCs. The receptor source for this set is a man aged 18 to 30 in good health. Some clones in this sample may be carry-over from other donors' samples. Each CDR3 is given with its conserved first and last residue. Each record gives: J gene, clone size, D gene, V gene, CDR3 DNA, CDR3 protein. D genes are given only for firm matches. The size entry is marked missing in some rows and otherwise reads once, few, many or a size class.

J gene: TRBJ1-4
clone size: .
D gene: .
V gene: TRBV5-1
CDR3 DNA: TGCGCCAGCAGCCTGCGGACAGCCAGGAATGAAAAACTGTTTTTT
CDR3 protein: CASSLRTARNEKLFF

J gene: TRBJ2-7
clone size: .
D gene: TRBD2
V gene: TRBV9
CDR3 DNA: TGTGCCAGCAGCGTAGTGGCGGGAGATGGCGAGCAGTACTTC
CDR3 protein: CASSVVAGDGEQYF

J gene: TRBJ2-2
clone size: few
D gene: .
V gene: TRBV19
CDR3 DNA: TGTGCCAGTAGGCAGGGCACCGGGGAGCTGTTTTTT
CDR3 protein: CASRQGTGELFF

J gene: TRBJ2-1
clone size: .
D gene: .
V gene: TRBV10-3
CDR3 DNA: TGTGCCATCAGTGAGTTTGCAGCGCCCACCTCCAATGAGCAGTTCTTC
CDR3 protein: CAISEFAAPTSNEQFF

J gene: TRBJ2-2
clone size: .
D gene: .
V gene: TRBV5-1
CDR3 DNA: TGCGCCAGCAGCTTCATTACGGGAGTGCGGGCCGGGGAGCTGTTTTTT
CDR3 protein: CASSFITGVRAGELFF

J gene: TRBJ1-5
clone size: .
D gene: .
V gene: TRBV19
CDR3 DNA: TGTGCCAGTAGTGCCGACCGGCAGCCCCAGCATTTT
CDR3 protein: CASSADRQPQHF

J gene: TRBJ1-2
clone size: .
D gene: .
V gene: TRBV28
CDR3 DNA: TGTGCCAGCAGTCGCCCAAATCGGGTCTATGGCTACACCTTC
CDR3 protein: CASSRPNRVYGYTF

J gene: TRBJ1-2
clone size: .
D gene: .
V gene: TRBV6-5
CDR3 DNA: TGTGCCAGCAGTTACTCTGGCAGGGGCACCTATGGCTACACCTTC
CDR3 protein: CASSYSGRGTYGYTF

J gene: TRBJ1-5
clone size: few
D gene: TRBD1
V gene: TRBV6-6
CDR3 DNA: TGTGCCAGCAGCGGACAGGGCCCGGAGGCCCAGCATTTT
CDR3 protein: CASSGQGPEAQHF

J gene: TRBJ2-5
clone size: .
D gene: TRBD2
V gene: TRBV4-1
CDR3 DNA: TGCGCCAGCACTCGACAGGGTACACTAGCGGGAGGGCCGAAAGGCGAGACCCAGTACTTC
CDR3 protein: CASTRQGTLAGGPKGETQYF

J gene: TRBJ1-5
clone size: .
D gene: TRBD1
V gene: TRBV5-8
CDR3 DNA: TGTGCCAGCAGTCCCTACGTAGGGGGCTTCAATCAGCCCCAGCATTTT
CDR3 protein: CASSPYVGGFNQPQHF

J gene: TRBJ2-7
clone size: .
D gene: .
V gene: TRBV15
CDR3 DNA: TGTGCCACCAGCAGGAGGGGGGCTGAGCAGTACTTC
CDR3 protein: CATSRRGAEQYF

J gene: TRBJ1-1
clone size: .
D gene: .
V gene: TRBV5-1
CDR3 DNA: TGCGCCAGCAGCCTGGAAGGGGGAACTGAAGCTTTCTTT
CDR3 protein: CASSLEGGTEAFF

J gene: TRBJ1-3
clone size: .
D gene: .
V gene: TRBV18
CDR3 DNA: TGTGCCAGCTCACCACCGAGTAGGGCCTCTGGAAACACCATATATTTT
CDR3 protein: CASSPPSRASGNTIYF

J gene: TRBJ1-2
clone size: .
D gene: .
V gene: TRBV27
CDR3 DNA: TGTGCCAGCAGTTTAATGGGGTCCTATGGCTACACCTTC
CDR3 protein: CASSLMGSYGYTF

J gene: TRBJ2-7
clone size: .
D gene: TRBD2
V gene: TRBV4-1
CDR3 DNA: TGCGCCAGCAGCCAAGTGGGTAGGGGCGGGAGGCTCTACGAGCAGTACTTC
CDR3 protein: CASSQVGRGGRLYEQYF

J gene: TRBJ2-4
clone size: .
D gene: TRBD1
V gene: TRBV9
CDR3 DNA: TGTGCCAGCAGCGCACGAAACCGGACAGGGCGGAACATTCAGTACTTC
CDR3 protein: CASSARNRTGRNIQYF

J gene: TRBJ2-1
clone size: .
D gene: TRBD2
V gene: TRBV28
CDR3 DNA: TGTGCCAGCACCGCACTAGCGTCTAGCTCCTACAATGAGCAGTTCTTC
CDR3 protein: CASTALASSSYNEQFF

J gene: TRBJ1-1
clone size: few
D gene: .
V gene: TRBV9
CDR3 DNA: TGTGCCAGCAGCGTGTCAGGAATGAACACTGAAGCTTTCTTT
CDR3 protein: CASSVSGMNTEAFF

J gene: TRBJ2-5
clone size: .
D gene: .
V gene: TRBV5-1
CDR3 DNA: TGCGCCAGCAGCTTGGAGCCAGGCCAAGAGACCCAGTACTTC
CDR3 protein: CASSLEPGQETQYF

J gene: TRBJ2-7
clone size: .
D gene: .
V gene: TRBV27
CDR3 DNA: TGTGCCAGCAGCGCGAATTACGAGCAGTACTTC
CDR3 protein: CASSANYEQYF

J gene: TRBJ2-1
clone size: .
D gene: .
V gene: TRBV4-2
CDR3 DNA: TGTGCCAGCAGCCGACTAGCGGGACAGGGGGATGAGCAGTTCTTC
CDR3 protein: CASSRLAGQGDEQFF

J gene: TRBJ1-1
clone size: .
D gene: .
V gene: TRBV16
CDR3 DNA: TGTGCCAGCAGCCTTTACACTGAAGCTTTCTTT
CDR3 protein: CASSLYTEAFF

J gene: TRBJ2-7
clone size: .
D gene: TRBD2
V gene: TRBV19
CDR3 DNA: TGTGCCAGTAAGGCTAGCGGGACTTCCCCCTCCGAGCAGTACTTC
CDR3 protein: CASKASGTSPSEQYF

J gene: TRBJ2-7
clone size: .
D gene: TRBD2
V gene: TRBV4-1
CDR3 DNA: TGCGCCAGCAGCCAACCAGGACTAGCGGGACTCTCCTACGAGCAGTACTTC
CDR3 protein: CASSQPGLAGLSYEQYF

J gene: TRBJ1-2
clone size: .
D gene: .
V gene: TRBV11-2
CDR3 DNA: TGTGCCAGCAGCCGGGACGGAAACTATGGCTACACCTTC
CDR3 protein: CASSRDGNYGYTF

J gene: TRBJ2-5
clone size: .
D gene: .
V gene: TRBV5-1
CDR3 DNA: TGCGCCAGCAGCTTGCCGGGACAAGAGACCCAGTACTTC
CDR3 protein: CASSLPGQETQYF

J gene: TRBJ2-1
clone size: .
D gene: TRBD2
V gene: TRBV7-6
CDR3 DNA: TGTGCCAGCAGCTCAGGTCGCGGGAGCACCTCTAGCAATGAGCAGTTCTTC
CDR3 protein: CASSSGRGSTSSNEQFF

J gene: TRBJ2-3
clone size: .
D gene: .
V gene: TRBV9
CDR3 DNA: TGTGCCAGCAGCAAGTGGGGTCGGGCAGATACGCAGTATTTT
CDR3 protein: CASSKWGRADTQYF

J gene: TRBJ2-1
clone size: .
D gene: TRBD2
V gene: TRBV7-8
CDR3 DNA: TGTGCCAGCAGCAGACTGACTAGCGGGAGTCTCAATGAGCAGTTCTTC
CDR3 protein: CASSRLTSGSLNEQFF

J gene: TRBJ2-5
clone size: .
D gene: .
V gene: TRBV9
CDR3 DNA: TGTGCCAGCAGCGTAGCTACAAGGGTCGGGGAGACCCAGTACTTC
CDR3 protein: CASSVATRVGETQYF

J gene: TRBJ1-1
clone size: .
D gene: .
V gene: TRBV5-1
CDR3 DNA: TGCGCCAGCAGCTTGGGGACGGTGAACACTGAAGCTTTCTTT
CDR3 protein: CASSLGTVNTEAFF

J gene: TRBJ2-1
clone size: .
D gene: TRBD1
V gene: TRBV5-4
CDR3 DNA: TGTGCCAGCAGCTCGAGGACAGGGAGCTCCTACAATGAGCAGTTCTTC
CDR3 protein: CASSSRTGSSYNEQFF

J gene: TRBJ1-1
clone size: .
D gene: TRBD1
V gene: TRBV29-1
CDR3 DNA: TGCAGCGTTGAACGAGGGAGGGACAGGCGGAGGAGGAACACTGAAGCTTTCTTT
CDR3 protein: CSVERGRDRRRRNTEAFF

J gene: TRBJ1-2
clone size: .
D gene: .
V gene: TRBV9
CDR3 DNA: TGTGCCAGCAGCCCTACGACAGGAAGCTATGGCTACACCTTC
CDR3 protein: CASSPTTGSYGYTF

J gene: TRBJ2-1
clone size: once
D gene: .
V gene: TRBV5-1
CDR3 DNA: TGCGCCAGCAGCTTGGCCCTGGGACGCAATGAGCAGTTCTTC
CDR3 protein: CASSLALGRNEQFF

J gene: TRBJ2-7
clone size: .
D gene: .
V gene: TRBV6-5
CDR3 DNA: TGTGCCAGCAGTTACTCGATTAGGGCGTGGGGTCTCGAGCAGTACTTC
CDR3 protein: CASSYSIRAWGLEQYF

J gene: TRBJ1-1
clone size: .
D gene: .
V gene: TRBV5-8
CDR3 DNA: TGTGCCAGCAGCTTTCTCGGCCAGGGGAATGAAGCTTTCTTT
CDR3 protein: CASSFLGQGNEAFF

J gene: TRBJ2-5
clone size: .
D gene: .
V gene: TRBV11-3
CDR3 DNA: TGTGCCAGCAGCTCCTATGTTAATAAGACCCAGTACTTC
CDR3 protein: CASSSYVNKTQYF

J gene: TRBJ2-6
clone size: .
D gene: .
V gene: TRBV28
CDR3 DNA: TGTGCCAGCAGCCATCAGGGATTTTTCGACTCTGGGGCCAACGTCCTGACTTTC
CDR3 protein: CASSHQGFFDSGANVLTF

J gene: TRBJ1-2
clone size: once
D gene: .
V gene: TRBV7-9
CDR3 DNA: TGTGCCAGCAGCTACGGGACGAGCTATGGCTACACCTTC
CDR3 protein: CASSYGTSYGYTF

J gene: TRBJ2-7
clone size: .
D gene: .
V gene: TRBV5-4
CDR3 DNA: TGTGCCAGCAGCTTGGGAGGTGGAGTCTACGAGCAGTACTTC
CDR3 protein: CASSLGGGVYEQYF

J gene: TRBJ2-7
clone size: .
D gene: TRBD1
V gene: TRBV5-1
CDR3 DNA: TGCGCCAGCAGCGCGGACAGGGCTTACTACGAGCAGTACTTC
CDR3 protein: CASSADRAYYEQYF

J gene: TRBJ1-5
clone size: .
D gene: TRBD1
V gene: TRBV2
CDR3 DNA: TGTGCCAGCAAGAGGGACAGGGGCAGCAATCAGCCCCAGCATTTT
CDR3 protein: CASKRDRGSNQPQHF

J gene: TRBJ2-5
clone size: .
D gene: TRBD1
V gene: TRBV7-2
CDR3 DNA: TGTGCCAGCAGCCCTGGGACAGTACAAGAGACCCAGTACTTC
CDR3 protein: CASSPGTVQETQYF

J gene: TRBJ1-2
clone size: .
D gene: .
V gene: TRBV5-1
CDR3 DNA: TGCGCCAGCAGTTACGGGGGTGGCTATGGCTACACCTTC
CDR3 protein: CASSYGGGYGYTF

J gene: TRBJ1-1
clone size: .
D gene: .
V gene: TRBV30
CDR3 DNA: TGTGCCTGGAGTGTACAGGCTTCCACTGAAGCTTTCTTT
CDR3 protein: CAWSVQASTEAFF

J gene: TRBJ2-2
clone size: .
D gene: .
V gene: TRBV5-4
CDR3 DNA: TGTGCCAGCAGCCGGTCCGGGACCGACACCGGGGAGCTGTTTTTT
CDR3 protein: CASSRSGTDTGELFF

J gene: TRBJ2-2
clone size: .
D gene: TRBD2
V gene: TRBV7-9
CDR3 DNA: TGTGCCAGCAGCCCCAGCGGGACCAACACCGGGGAGCTGTTTTTT
CDR3 protein: CASSPSGTNTGELFF

J gene: TRBJ2-2
clone size: .
D gene: TRBD2
V gene: TRBV7-3
CDR3 DNA: TGTGCCAGCAGCCGACGCTTGACTAGCGCGACGGGCACCGGGGAGCTGTTTTTT
CDR3 protein: CASSRRLTSATGTGELFF

J gene: TRBJ1-4
clone size: .
D gene: .
V gene: TRBV4-2
CDR3 DNA: TGTGCCAGCCGCCCCATGGGGGGTGAAAAACTGTTTTTT
CDR3 protein: CASRPMGGEKLFF

J gene: TRBJ1-1
clone size: once
D gene: .
V gene: TRBV5-4
CDR3 DNA: TGTGCCAGCAGCTTGGTCGGGGCTCACACTGAAGCTTTCTTT
CDR3 protein: CASSLVGAHTEAFF